This T cell receptor beta chain was recorded in a study of shared clonotypes between healthy human individuals. Overall study context: The donors, a couple of women and three men, were aged 18 to 49. Whole-study findings and limits: What limited the represented genetic and exposure-history diversity was the small number of donors.

Concerning this clone: Its antigen is not identified.

This CDR3 spans 17 amino acids. V shed 7 bases and J 6 bases; nucleotides not matched to a gene: 17. Germline-derived CDR1 and CDR2 are MNHEY and SMNVEV (reference sequence). The protocol was immunoSEQ multiplex PCR, while the TCRdb copy is restricted to in-frame clones and leaves out a portion. The sample lists 2,100,000 or so clones; about 94% were seen once. Naive CD4+ cells were CD45RA-selected; the remaining cells were memory. The source is a man between 18 and 35 years old in good health. Material for sequencing was naive CD4+ T cells sorted from blood. Subset noted: CD45RA+ positively selected. The rearrangement uses TRBV27 and TRBJ2-5; TRBD2 matches at 10 bases. Here the CDR3 reads CASTEGTGLAGVKTQYF. In DNA, the CDR3 is TGTGCCAGCACCGAAGGGACGGGGCTAGCGGGAGTAAAGACCCAGTACTTC.